The T cell receptor (beta chain) described here comes from a study of OX40 agonist ivuxolimab in advanced cancers. About the study: It was ivuxolimab, an agonistic anti-OX40 (CD134) antibody, that patients were treated with. At 82.7% male, the cohort had a mean age of approximately 60 years, ranging from roughly 23 to 80.

CDR1 is SQVTM, CDR2 ANQGSEA, per germline. Trimming shortened V by 5 bases and J by 5 bases, and 16 bases separated the two germline ends. The CDR3 runs 14 residues. The protocol was immunoSEQ multiplex PCR, while the TCRdb copy is restricted to in-frame clones and leaves out a portion. The sample includes about 53,000 clones, around 89% of them seen just once. Study-wide results and limits: The expanded peripheral T cells' antigen specificity was not determined. In CD8+ T cells, expanded clones were on average more numerous than in CD4+.

For this clone: Its matching antigen is unknown.

The sequencing here drew on CD4+ or CD8+ T cells sorted from blood, taken in a trial of the OX40 agonist ivuxolimab. The sequence came from an adult with an advanced solid tumor such as melanoma, head and neck, liver or kidney cancer. The rearrangement joins TRBV29-1 to TRBJ2-1; tentatively, D is TRBD2 (6 bases). The CDR3 DNA reads TGCAGCGTTCGCTGGGGAGGAGGGGACAATGAGCAGTTCTTC. Translated, it gives CSVRWGGGDNEQFF.